This entry is about one T cell receptor (beta chain). What it binds is not known. These data come from a study of siplizumab effects on memory and regulatory T cells. The assay was immunoSEQ multiplex PCR, and TCRdb's table has in-frame clones only and misses some. The sample shows fewer than 70,000 clones, over 70% of them seen only once. Study findings and constraints: Naive T cells were seen as more diverse than memory cells and as major alloresponse contributors. Proof of suppressive function in proliferating Tregs from siplizumab cultures was not established.

CDR3 length: 13 amino acids. V shed 5 bases, J shed 2 bases, and the junction held 3 bases outside the gene matches. Germline values: CDR1 GTSNPN, CDR2 SVGIG (reference sequence). The sequenced sample was Tregs sorted from blood. This clonotype was sampled from a human donor in good health. The chain couples TRBV30 to TRBJ2-3, with 8 bases fitting TRBD1. CDR3 sequence reads: CAWATGATDTQYF. DNA of the CDR3: TGTGCCTGGGCGACAGGGGCCACAGATACGCAGTATTTT. Supplemented by reference TRBV30 and TRBJ2-3, the full variable domain reads SQTIHQWPATLVQPVGSPLSLECTVEGTSNPNLYWYRQAAGRGLQLLFYSVGIGQISSEVPQNLSASRPQDRQFILSSKKLLLSDSGFYLCAWATGATDTQYFGPGTRLTVL.